A few counts support the clone carrying this T cell receptor (beta chain). CDR3 length equals 15 residues. After removal of 1 base from V and 8 bases from J, the junction contained 7 bases not matched to a gene. Germline lookup yields CDR1 SGHNT and CDR2 YENEEA. The record originates from a study of shared T cell receptors in the human thymus. Only in-frame clones appear in the TCRdb table, and some are missing; sequencing was by immunoSEQ multiplex PCR. Seen here are roughly 560,000 clones, roughly 74% observed once, and the top ten hold more than 0.01%. These data were also filed under a second study, of human thymus T cells. Turning to that study: The study used thymus tissue resected during corrective heart surgery. Related research has reported that thymic repertoires overlap highly among unrelated individuals.

The receptor was isolated from a boy under two years old with a congenital heart defect. The gene calls are TRBV11-3 and TRBJ2-1, with TRBD2 matching over 8 bases. Sequences were obtained from thymocytes. CDR3 in DNA: TGTGCCAGCAGCTTAGTATTAGCGGGAACGGATGAGCAGTTCTTC. Protein: CASSLVLAGTDEQFF.